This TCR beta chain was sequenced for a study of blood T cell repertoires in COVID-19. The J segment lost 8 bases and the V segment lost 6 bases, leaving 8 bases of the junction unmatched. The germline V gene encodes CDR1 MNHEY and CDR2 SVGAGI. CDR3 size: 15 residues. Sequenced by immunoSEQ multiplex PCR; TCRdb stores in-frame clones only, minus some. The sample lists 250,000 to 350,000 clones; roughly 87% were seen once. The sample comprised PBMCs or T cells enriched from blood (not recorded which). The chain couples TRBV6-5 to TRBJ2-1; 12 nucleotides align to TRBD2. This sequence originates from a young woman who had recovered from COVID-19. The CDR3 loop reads CASRAQLAGGYEQFF. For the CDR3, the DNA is TGTGCCAGCAGGGCCCAACTAGCGGGAGGCTATGAGCAGTTCTTC.